This is a list of T cell receptor beta chains from one sample in a study of shared T cell receptors in the human thymus. Clones were read by immunoSEQ multiplex PCR, and TCRdb kept only the in-frame ones, dropping some. The table has 700,000 or so clones, approximately 83% seen once. This same sample was also part of a study on human thymus T cells.

The sample taken for sequencing was thymocytes. The receptors originated from a girl under three years old with a congenital heart defect. The CDR3 runs from the conserved cysteine through the conserved F or W. The D gene is left open where the match is weak. Size values are once, few and many counts, or a class for expanded clones, and some rows have none.

d_gene,v_gene,j_gene,len,abundance,CDR3aa,CDR3nt
.,TRBV30,TRBJ2-4,13,.,CAWRATPGRIQYF,TGTGCCTGGAGAGCCACCCCGGGGAGAATACAGTACTTC
.,TRBV19,TRBJ1-2,13,.,CASSPDRSYGYTF,TGTGCCAGTAGTCCGGACAGATCCTATGGCTACACCTTC
.,TRBV18,TRBJ1-5,20,.,CASSPPIITGRSYSNQPQHF,TGTGCCAGCTCACCACCGATAATTACAGGCCGGTCCTATAGCAATCAGCCCCAGCATTTT
TRBD1,TRBV11-2,TRBJ2-7,17,.,CASSYSPGQPSAYEQYF,TGTGCCAGCAGCTATAGTCCGGGACAGCCTTCGGCCTACGAGCAGTACTTC
.,TRBV7-9,TRBJ1-3,14,.,CASSPWTVGNTIYF,TGTGCCAGCAGCCCCTGGACAGTCGGAAACACCATATATTTT
.,TRBV25-1,TRBJ2-5,16,few,CASSESPTVLQETQYF,TGTGCCAGCAGTGAAAGTCCGACAGTTTTACAAGAGACCCAGTACTTC
TRBD2,TRBV27,TRBJ2-1,19,.,CASRGRGLAGGKSYNEQFF,TGTGCCAGCAGGGGACGGGGACTAGCGGGGGGTAAATCCTACAATGAGCAGTTCTTC
.,TRBV27,TRBJ2-7,11,.,CASKTLYEQYF,TGTGCCAGCAAGACTCTCTACGAGCAGTACTTC
TRBD1,TRBV5-6,TRBJ1-6,18,.,CASSQMDDRVDYNSPLHF,TGTGCCAGCAGCCAAATGGATGACAGGGTGGACTATAATTCACCCCTCCACTTT
.,TRBV7-2,TRBJ2-7,15,.,CASSPSRRARYEQYF,TGTGCCAGCAGCCCCTCTCGCAGGGCACGCTACGAGCAGTACTTC
.,TRBV11-2,TRBJ1-6,18,.,CASSLVPRQSSYNSPLHF,TGTGCCAGCAGCTTAGTACCCAGACAGAGCTCCTATAATTCACCCCTCCACTTT
.,TRBV28,TRBJ1-3,11,.,CASSGRNTIYF,TGTGCCAGCTCCGGGAGAAACACCATATATTTT
TRBD1,TRBV29-1,TRBJ2-7,13,few,CSATTGGVREQYF,TGCAGCGCCACGACAGGGGGAGTGCGCGAGCAGTACTTC
TRBD1,TRBV18,TRBJ1-2,14,.,CASSPPTGDYGYTF,TGTGCCAGCTCACCACCGACAGGGGACTATGGCTACACCTTC
.,TRBV4-2,TRBJ1-1,19,.,CASSQEGGEEGRQNTEAFF,TGTGCCAGCAGCCAAGAGGGCGGAGAGGAGGGGAGGCAGAACACTGAAGCTTTCTTT
.,TRBV7-2,TRBJ1-2,12,.,CASSPPVDGYTF,TGTGCCAGCAGCCCCCCAGTCGATGGCTACACCTTC
TRBD1,TRBV5-1,TRBJ2-2,14,.,CASSPTGYIGELFF,TGCGCCAGCTCTCCGACAGGGTACATCGGGGAGCTGTTTTTT
.,TRBV29-1,TRBJ2-2,12,.,CSVEDGGGELFF,TGCAGCGTTGAAGATGGCGGCGGGGAGCTGTTTTTT
TRBD1,TRBV5-1,TRBJ2-1,12,.,CASSRDREKQFF,TGCGCCAGCAGCCGGGACAGGGAAAAGCAGTTCTTC
TRBD1,TRBV5-1,TRBJ1-2,15,few,CASSAGQVGFYGYTF,TGCGCCAGCAGCGCGGGACAGGTGGGATTCTATGGCTACACCTTC
.,TRBV27,TRBJ2-5,11,few,CASNQGETQYF,TGTGCCAGCAACCAGGGAGAGACCCAGTACTTC
TRBD1,TRBV2,TRBJ2-5,17,.,CASRGDRDRGSPETQYF,TGTGCCAGCAGGGGAGACCGGGACAGGGGAAGCCCGGAGACCCAGTACTTC
.,TRBV2,TRBJ1-6,12,.,CASRQVNSPLHF,TGTGCCAGCAGACAGGTTAATTCACCCCTCCACTTT
.,TRBV30,TRBJ2-1,11,.,CAWDSDNEQFF,TGTGCCTGGGACTCAGACAATGAGCAGTTCTTC
TRBD2,TRBV11-2,TRBJ2-7,16,.,CASSRSILAGSYEQYF,TGTGCCAGCAGCCGATCGATACTAGCGGGGTCCTACGAGCAGTACTTC
.,TRBV6-5,TRBJ2-7,15,.,CASSYSSRDNYEQYF,TGTGCCAGCAGTTACTCATCCAGGGACAACTACGAGCAGTACTTC
.,TRBV5-5,TRBJ1-4,13,few,CASNRVADEKLFF,TGTGCCAGCAACAGGGTGGCGGATGAAAAACTGTTTTTT
.,TRBV6-5,TRBJ1-2,13,.,CASSYFGGHGYTF,TGTGCCAGCAGTTACTTCGGGGGGCACGGCTACACCTTC
.,TRBV28,TRBJ2-7,16,.,CASSQTFPHSSYEQYF,TGTGCCAGCAGTCAGACCTTCCCCCACAGCTCCTACGAGCAGTACTTC
.,TRBV28,TRBJ1-2,16,.,CASTKQGAMWLDGYTF,TGTGCCAGCACCAAACAGGGTGCGATGTGGTTGGATGGCTACACCTTC
TRBD1,TRBV5-6,TRBJ1-2,16,few,CASSLGGTGIHRGYTF,TGTGCCAGCAGCTTGGGGGGGACAGGGATTCACCGCGGCTACACCTTC
TRBD1,TRBV15,TRBJ1-2,13,.,CATSRTGSYGYTF,TGTGCCACCAGCAGGACAGGGAGCTATGGCTACACCTTC
.,TRBV5-8,TRBJ2-7,11,.,CASSLPHEQYF,TGTGCCAGCAGCTTGCCCCACGAGCAGTACTTC
.,TRBV2,TRBJ2-7,14,.,CASSDGGITYEQYF,TGTGCCAGCAGTGACGGCGGGATTACCTACGAGCAGTACTTC
TRBD1,TRBV6-1,TRBJ1-5,14,.,CASFWETGNQPQHF,TGTGCCAGTTTCTGGGAGACAGGGAATCAGCCCCAGCATTTT
TRBD2,TRBV7-2,TRBJ2-6,18,.,CASSSYPGLASGANVLTF,TGTGCCAGCAGCTCTTACCCGGGACTAGCGTCCGGGGCCAACGTCCTGACTTTC
TRBD1,TRBV25-1,TRBJ1-4,12,.,CAVGQGNEKLFF,TGTGCCGTGGGACAGGGAAACGAAAAACTGTTTTTT
TRBD1,TRBV27,TRBJ2-1,14,.,CASRSDRDYNEQFF,TGTGCCAGCAGGTCCGACAGGGATTACAATGAGCAGTTCTTC
TRBD2,TRBV27,TRBJ2-1,18,.,CASSFPERGGRIYNEQFF,TGTGCCAGCAGTTTCCCCGAGCGGGGGGGCAGGATCTACAATGAGCAGTTCTTC
.,TRBV28,TRBJ1-5,15,.,CASWYSSRDNQPQHF,TGTGCCAGTTGGTACAGCTCACGGGACAATCAGCCCCAGCATTTT
.,TRBV11-2,TRBJ1-4,14,.,CASSTQGANEKLFF,TGTGCCAGCAGCACACAGGGAGCTAATGAAAAACTGTTTTTT
TRBD2,TRBV10-3,TRBJ2-3,18,.,CAIRRRGSPERGTDTQYF,TGTGCCATCAGACGTCGCGGAAGTCCAGAGCGGGGTACAGATACGCAGTATTTT
TRBD2,TRBV13,TRBJ2-3,16,.,CASLRRGVLSTDTQYF,TGTGCCAGCTTACGGCGGGGGGTACTTAGCACAGATACGCAGTATTTT
TRBD2,TRBV7-4,TRBJ2-1,16,.,CASSFPPGGADNEQFF,TGTGCCAGCAGCTTCCCCCCCGGGGGGGCAGACAATGAGCAGTTCTTC
.,TRBV25-1,TRBJ1-4,17,.,CASSEFKGRRVDEKLFF,TGTGCCAGCAGTGAATTCAAGGGGCGCAGGGTTGACGAAAAACTGTTTTTT
TRBD1,TRBV5-6,TRBJ1-2,14,few,CASSPGQRAYGYTF,TGTGCCAGCAGCCCGGGACAGAGAGCCTATGGCTACACCTTC
.,TRBV5-1,TRBJ1-1,15,.,CASSLFGVMATEAFF,TGCGCCAGCAGCTTGTTCGGGGTAATGGCAACTGAAGCTTTCTTT
.,TRBV9,TRBJ1-3,13,.,CACSRGAGNTIYF,TGTGCCTGCAGCAGGGGTGCTGGAAACACCATATATTTT
TRBD1,TRBV15,TRBJ1-2,19,.,CATSRGSHMGGQVPYGYTF,TGTGCCACCAGCAGAGGATCCCACATGGGGGGACAGGTCCCCTATGGCTACACCTTC
.,TRBV5-1,TRBJ1-2,13,.,CASSRDRPYGYTF,TGCGCCAGCAGCCGCGACAGGCCCTATGGCTACACCTTC
.,TRBV5-6,TRBJ1-6,16,.,CASSETGQFFHSPLHF,TGTGCCAGCAGTGAAACAGGCCAGTTCTTCCATTCACCCCTCCACTTT
TRBD2,TRBV28,TRBJ2-7,19,.,CASSLWTRSSGGSYNEQYF,TGTGCCAGCAGTTTATGGACCCGATCTAGCGGGGGGTCCTACAACGAGCAGTACTTC
TRBD1,TRBV9,TRBJ2-1,18,.,CASSANRGQGGSYNEQFF,TGTGCCAGCAGCGCCAACAGGGGGCAAGGTGGATCCTACAATGAGCAGTTCTTC
TRBD1,TRBV5-1,TRBJ1-6,20,few,CASSLTGDRRPGHYNSPLHF,TGCGCCAGCAGCTTGACAGGGGACCGAAGGCCAGGCCACTATAATTCACCCCTCCACTTT